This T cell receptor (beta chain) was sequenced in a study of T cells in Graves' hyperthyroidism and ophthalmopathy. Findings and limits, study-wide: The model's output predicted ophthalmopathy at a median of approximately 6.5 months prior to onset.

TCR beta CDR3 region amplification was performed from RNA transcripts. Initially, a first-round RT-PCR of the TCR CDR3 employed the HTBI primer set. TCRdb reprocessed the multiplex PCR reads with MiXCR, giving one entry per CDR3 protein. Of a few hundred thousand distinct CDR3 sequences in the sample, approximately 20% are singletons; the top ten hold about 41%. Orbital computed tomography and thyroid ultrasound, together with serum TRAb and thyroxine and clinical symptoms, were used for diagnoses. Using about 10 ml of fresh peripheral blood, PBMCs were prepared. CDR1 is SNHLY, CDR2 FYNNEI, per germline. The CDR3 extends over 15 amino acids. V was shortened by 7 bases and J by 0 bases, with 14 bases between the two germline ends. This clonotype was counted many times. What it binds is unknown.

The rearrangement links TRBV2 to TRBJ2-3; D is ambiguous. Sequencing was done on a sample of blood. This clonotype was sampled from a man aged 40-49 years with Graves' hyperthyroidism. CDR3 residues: CASTVRQSSTDTQYF. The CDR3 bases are TGTGCCAGCACCGTGAGGCAGTCTAGCACAGATACGCAGTATTTT.